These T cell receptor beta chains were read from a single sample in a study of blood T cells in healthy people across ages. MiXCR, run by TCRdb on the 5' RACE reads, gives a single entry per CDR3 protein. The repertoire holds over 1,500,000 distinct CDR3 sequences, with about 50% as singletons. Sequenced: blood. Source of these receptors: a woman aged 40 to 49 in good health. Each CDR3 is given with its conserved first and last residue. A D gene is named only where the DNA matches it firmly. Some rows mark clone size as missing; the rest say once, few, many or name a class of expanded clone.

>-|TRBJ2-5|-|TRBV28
CASSYPLTGSQETQYF
TGTGCCAGCAGCTATCCCCTCACAGGTTCCCAAGAGACCCAGTACTTC
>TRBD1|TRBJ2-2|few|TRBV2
CASSPWGTGDTGELFF
TGTGCCAGCTCTCCCTGGGGGACAGGTGACACCGGGGAGCTGTTTTTT
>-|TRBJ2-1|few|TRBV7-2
CASSLVFRDNEQFF
TGTGCCAGCAGCTTAGTGTTCAGGGACAATGAGCAGTTCTTC
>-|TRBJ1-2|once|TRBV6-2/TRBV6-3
CASSLTALYGYTF
TGTGCCAGCAGCTTGACGGCCCTCTATGGCTACACCTTC
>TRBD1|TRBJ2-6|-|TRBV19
CASSQGQRPSGANVLTF
TGTGCCAGCTCCCAGGGACAGAGACCCTCTGGGGCCAACGTCCTGACTTTC
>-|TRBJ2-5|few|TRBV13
CASSIVGGSETQYF
TGTGCCAGCAGCATAGTAGGGGGATCAGAGACCCAGTACTTC
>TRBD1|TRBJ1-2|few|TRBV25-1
CASSGQGRPANYGYTF
TGTGCCAGCAGCGGACAGGGGCGCCCAGCTAACTATGGCTACACCTTC
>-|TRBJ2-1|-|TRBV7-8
CASSLNRGIDDEQFF
TGTGCCAGCAGCTTAAACCGGGGTATTGACGATGAGCAGTTCTTC
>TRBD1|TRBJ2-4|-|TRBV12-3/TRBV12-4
CASSRDSVQKNIQYF
TGTGCCAGCAGTCGGGACAGCGTACAGAAAAACATTCAGTACTTC
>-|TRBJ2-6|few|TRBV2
CASSEGQAGANVLTF
TGTGCCAGCAGCGAAGGCCAGGCTGGGGCCAACGTCCTGACTTTC
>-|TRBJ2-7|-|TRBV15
CATSRDEGGVYEQYF
TGTGCCACCAGCAGAGATGAGGGCGGTGTCTACGAGCAGTACTTC
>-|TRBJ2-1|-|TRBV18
CASSPVLNNEQFF
TGTGCCAGCTCACCAGTTCTCAACAATGAGCAGTTCTTC
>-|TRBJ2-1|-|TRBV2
CASSRDNSYGMVEQFF
TGTGCCAGCAGCCGGGACAACTCATACGGGATGGTTGAGCAGTTCTTC
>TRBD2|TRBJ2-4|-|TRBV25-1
CASGRGGKQYF
TGTGCCTCAGGCCGGGGGGGGAAGCAATACTTC
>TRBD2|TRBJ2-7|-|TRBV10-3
CAISGSGTSGPYEQYF
TGTGCCATCAGTGGATCCGGGACTAGCGGCCCCTACGAGCAGTACTTC
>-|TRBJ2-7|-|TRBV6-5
CASSRTRSSYEQYF
TGTGCCAGCAGCCGAACACGGAGCTCCTACGAGCAGTACTTC
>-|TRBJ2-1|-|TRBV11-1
CASSLRITGGPYNEQFF
TGTGCCAGCAGCTTACGTATCACCGGGGGGCCCTACAATGAGCAGTTCTTC
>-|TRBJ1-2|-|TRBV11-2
CASSRTTTAPNYGYTF
TGTGCCAGCAGCCGAACAACGACGGCCCCTAACTATGGCTACACCTTC
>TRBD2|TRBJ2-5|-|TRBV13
CASSFGLAGEKETQYF
TGTGCCAGCAGCTTCGGACTAGCGGGGGAGAAAGAGACCCAGTACTTC
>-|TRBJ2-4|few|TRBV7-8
CASSSADTGNIQYF
TGTGCCAGCAGCTCTGCGGACACAGGCAACATTCAGTACTTC
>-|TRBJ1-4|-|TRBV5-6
CASSLQVRRGTNEKLFF
TGTGCCAGCAGCTTGCAGGTTCGTAGAGGAACTAATGAAAAACTGTTTTTT
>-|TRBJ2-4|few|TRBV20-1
CSARDIKGGVSGVTKNIQYF
TGCAGTGCTAGAGATATCAAGGGGGGGGTGTCCGGAGTTACCAAAAACATTCAGTACTTC
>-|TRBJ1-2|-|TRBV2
CASSYQGTFTGYTF
TGTGCCAGCAGTTACCAGGGCACATTTACGGGCTACACCTTC
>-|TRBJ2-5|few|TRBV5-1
CASSLESGPSLPQETQYF
TGCGCCAGCAGCTTGGAATCGGGCCCCAGTCTTCCCCAAGAGACCCAGTACTTC
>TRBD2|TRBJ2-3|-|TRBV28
CASSTQTLAGGAGTQYF
TGTGCCAGCTCTACCCAGACTCTAGCGGGGGGCGCGGGTACGCAGTATTTT
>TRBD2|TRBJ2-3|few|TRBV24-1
CATSDLIGLAGGSTDTQYF
TGTGCCACCAGTGATTTGATAGGACTAGCGGGGGGTAGCACAGATACGCAGTATTTT
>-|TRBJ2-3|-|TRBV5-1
CASSPAFGLSSDTQYF
TGCGCCAGCAGCCCCGCTTTTGGGCTATCGTCCGATACGCAGTATTTT
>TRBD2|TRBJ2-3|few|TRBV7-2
CASSLGLAGAAGTDTQYF
TGTGCCAGCAGCTTAGGACTAGCGGGGGCGGCGGGCACAGATACGCAGTATTTT
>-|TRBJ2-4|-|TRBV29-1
CSVETSWNIQYF
TGCAGCGTTGAGACTAGTTGGAACATTCAGTACTTC
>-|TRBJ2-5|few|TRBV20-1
CSARDWTVDQETQYF
TGCAGTGCTAGAGATTGGACGGTAGACCAAGAGACCCAGTACTTC
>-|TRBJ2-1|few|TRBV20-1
CSARVGGGGNEQFF
TGCAGTGCTAGAGTCGGCGGGGGCGGCAATGAGCAGTTCTTC
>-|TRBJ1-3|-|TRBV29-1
CSVRDHSGNTIYF
TGCAGCGTTCGGGACCACTCTGGAAACACCATATATTTT
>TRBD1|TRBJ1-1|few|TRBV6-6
CASSYRQGDTEAFF
TGTGCCAGCAGTTACCGACAGGGCGACACTGAAGCTTTCTTT
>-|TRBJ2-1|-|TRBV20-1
CSARGVGAPYNEQFF
TGCAGTGCTAGAGGGGTGGGGGCCCCATACAATGAGCAGTTCTTC
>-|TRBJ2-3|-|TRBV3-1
CASSQDHTDTQYF
TGTGCCAGCAGCCAAGACCACACAGATACGCAGTATTTT
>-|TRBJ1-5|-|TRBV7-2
CASSPGSVLGNQPQHF
TGTGCCAGCAGCCCAGGGAGTGTGCTCGGCAATCAGCCCCAGCATTTT
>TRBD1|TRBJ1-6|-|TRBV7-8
CASSEGQGPSSYNSPLHF
TGTGCCAGCAGCGAGGGACAGGGGCCGAGCTCCTATAATTCACCCCTCCACTTT
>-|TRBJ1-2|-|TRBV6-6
CASSYRGAEGYTF
TGTGCCAGCAGTTACAGGGGAGCAGAAGGCTACACCTTC
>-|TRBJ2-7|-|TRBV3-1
CASSPTRAGYEQYF
TGTGCCAGCAGCCCGACTAGGGCCGGCTACGAGCAGTACTTC
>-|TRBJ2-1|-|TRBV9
CASSEIPHEQFF
TGTGCCAGCAGCGAGATTCCACATGAGCAGTTCTTC
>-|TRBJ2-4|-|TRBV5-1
CASSIGAQEGNIQYF
TGCGCCAGCAGCATAGGGGCGCAGGAAGGGAACATTCAGTACTTC
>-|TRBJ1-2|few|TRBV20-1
CSASRPGTDYGYTF
TGCAGTGCTAGCCGACCCGGGACCGATTATGGCTACACCTTC
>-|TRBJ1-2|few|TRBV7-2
CASNLKTDRDYGYTF
TGTGCCAGCAACCTGAAAACGGACAGAGATTATGGCTACACCTTC
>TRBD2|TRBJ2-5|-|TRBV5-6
CASSLVGGMQETRYF
TGTGCCAGCAGCTTGGTCGGGGGGATGCAAGAGACCCGGTACTTC
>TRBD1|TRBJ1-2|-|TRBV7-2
CASSMEGQGFVYGYTF
TGTGCCAGCAGCATGGAGGGACAGGGGTTCGTTTATGGCTACACCTTC
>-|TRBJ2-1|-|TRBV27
CASSFWGRGTYNEQFF
TGTGCCAGCAGTTTCTGGGGAAGGGGCACCTACAATGAGCAGTTCTTC
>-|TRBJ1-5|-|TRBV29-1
CSVARGGQEPQHF
TGCAGCGTCGCCCGGGGAGGGCAGGAGCCCCAGCATTTT
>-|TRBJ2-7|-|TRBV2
CASRADVSYEQYF
TGTGCCAGCAGGGCTGACGTGTCCTACGAGCAGTACTTC
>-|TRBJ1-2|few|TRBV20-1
CSAPGLRSSRGGYTF
TGCAGTGCCCCAGGACTCCGGAGCTCGCGTGGGGGCTACACCTTC
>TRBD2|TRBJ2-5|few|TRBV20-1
CSARDWIMGGEVETQYF
TGCAGTGCTAGAGATTGGATCATGGGGGGGGAAGTGGAGACCCAGTACTTC
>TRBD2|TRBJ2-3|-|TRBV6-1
CASSGLAGVITDTQYF
TGTGCCAGCAGTGGACTAGCGGGGGTTATTACAGATACGCAGTATTTT
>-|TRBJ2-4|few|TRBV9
CASSQTAHRDIQYF
TGTGCCAGCAGCCAAACAGCCCACCGGGACATTCAGTACTTC
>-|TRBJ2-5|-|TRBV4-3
CASSQIRGYNEQYF
TGCGCCAGCAGCCAGATCCGGGGGTACAATGAGCAGTACTTC